A selection of T cell receptor beta chains follows, all from one sample in a study of Ad26.COV2.S vaccination and SARS-CoV-2 variants. The method was immunoSEQ multiplex PCR; TCRdb's version includes in-frame clones alone and lacks a portion of them. The sample has around 300,000 clones, roughly 90% seen once. This specimen consisted of peripheral blood, obtained in a trial of Ad26.COV2.S vaccine versus placebo. These TCRs come from a person aged 18-65 years who received the Ad26.COV2.S COVID-19 vaccine or a placebo. The CDR3 runs from the conserved cysteine through the conserved F or W. A D gene is named only where the DNA matches it firmly. Part of the rows lack a size; the others show once, few, many or a class for expanded clones.

clone_size,v_call,j_call,d_call,cdr3_nt,cdr3_aa
-,TRBV11-3,TRBJ1-2,TRBD1,TGTGCCAGCAGCCCCAGCGAGCGGACAGGAAAAGGCTACACCTTC,CASSPSERTGKGYTF
few,TRBV6-5,TRBJ1-3,-,TGTGCCAGCAGTCTACAGGCCTCTGGAAACACCATATATTTT,CASSLQASGNTIYF
-,TRBV7-8,TRBJ2-1,TRBD2,TGTGCCAGCAGCTCCAAGGGACTAATTCTCAGTGAGCAGTTCTTC,CASSSKGLILSEQFF
-,TRBV7-8,TRBJ2-7,TRBD1,TGTGCCAGCAGCTTATACAGTCGGACAGGGGGCTTCGAGCAGTACTTC,CASSLYSRTGGFEQYF
-,TRBV7-3,TRBJ1-2,-,TGTGCCAGCAGCTTGGGGGGCTTTGAAGGCTACACCTTC,CASSLGGFEGYTF
few,TRBV3-1/TRBV3-2,TRBJ1-1,-,TGTGCCAGCAGCTCCCAAGGGTTTGAAGCTTTCTTT,CASSSQGFEAFF
-,TRBV10-1,TRBJ2-5,TRBD2,TGCGCCGGACCTTTATGGAGCGGGGGGCGGGTTTGTGAGACCCAGTACTTC,CAGPLWSGGRVCETQYF
-,TRBV12-3/TRBV12-4,TRBJ2-1,-,TGTGCCAGCAGTTCATACAATGAGCAGTTCTTC,CASSSYNEQFF
-,TRBV12-3/TRBV12-4,TRBJ2-1,-,TGTGCCAGCAGGGACTCGGGTGGCAATGAGCAGTTCTTC,CASRDSGGNEQFF
-,TRBV7-2,TRBJ2-5,-,TGTGCCAGCAGCTTAGAGGATTGGAGACAAGAGACCCAGTACTTC,CASSLEDWRQETQYF
-,TRBV6-5,TRBJ2-5,-,TGTGCCAGCAGTTACTCTGTTTCTAGCCCAGAGACCCAGTACTTC,CASSYSVSSPETQYF
-,TRBV6-2/TRBV6-3,TRBJ2-2,-,TGTGCCAGCAGCTCGGACGGCGCCGGGGAGCTGTTTTTT,CASSSDGAGELFF
-,TRBV6-5,TRBJ1-4,TRBD1,TGTGCCAGTTCACCGACCGGGACAGGGTTTGAAAAACTGTTTTTT,CASSPTGTGFEKLFF
-,TRBV7-2,TRBJ1-3,-,TGTGCCAGCAGCTCGACAGGTCTCTCTGGAAACACCATATATTTT,CASSSTGLSGNTIYF
-,TRBV25-1,TRBJ1-2,-,TGTGCCAGCAGTGAAGGGGCGTTGAGGGGCTACACCTTC,CASSEGALRGYTF
-,TRBV25-1,TRBJ1-1,TRBD1,TGTGCCAGCAGTGTTCCGGGACAGGGGGCTTTCTTT,CASSVPGQGAFF
-,TRBV12-3/TRBV12-4,TRBJ1-4,-,TGTGCCAGCAGAATCGGTCCTACGAGTAGACTGTTTTTT,CASRIGPTSRLFF
-,TRBV21-1,TRBJ1-1,-,TGTGCCAGCAGCAAAAGGGAGAGGGAGACAAGGGGGACTGAAGCTTTCTTT,CASSKRERETRGTEAFF
-,TRBV19,TRBJ1-2,-,TGTGCCAGTAGCCTGCCGGAGGCCCGCTATGGCTACACCTTC,CASSLPEARYGYTF
-,TRBV5-1,TRBJ1-1,TRBD1,TGCGCCAGCAGCTTGCAGGGGGTGAACACTGAAGCTTTCTTT,CASSLQGVNTEAFF
-,TRBV7-8,TRBJ1-1,TRBD1,TGTGCCAGCAGCTCGAAATTGGGACAGGGAAGAACTGAAGCTTTCTTT,CASSSKLGQGRTEAFF
-,TRBV29-1,TRBJ2-1,-,TGCAGCGTTGAAGGAGATAGGCAGGGGAAAATCAATGAGCAGTTCTTC,CSVEGDRQGKINEQFF
-,TRBV9,TRBJ2-2,-,TGTGCCAGCAGCGTAGTGAGCACCGGGGAGCTGTTTTTT,CASSVVSTGELFF
-,TRBV6-5,TRBJ2-7,TRBD1,TGTGCCAGCAGTTTCCGGACAGGGTTGTCCTACGAGCAGTACTTC,CASSFRTGLSYEQYF
few,TRBV10-3,TRBJ1-6,-,TGTGCCATCAGAAGGGGTTTGGATTCACCCCTCCACTTT,CAIRRGLDSPLHF
-,TRBV7-9,TRBJ2-3,-,TGTGCCAGCAGCTTACCGGCAGATACGCAGTATTTT,CASSLPADTQYF
once,TRBV7-8,TRBJ2-7,TRBD1,TGTGCCAGCGCCTGGACAGGCGAGCAGTACTTC,CASAWTGEQYF
-,TRBV19,TRBJ1-5,TRBD1,TGTGCCAGTGGCCGGGACAGGGATCAGCCCCAGCATTTT,CASGRDRDQPQHF
-,TRBV20-1,TRBJ1-1,-,TGCAGTGCTAGAGACTACAAGAGGGCTTTCTTT,CSARDYKRAFF
once,TRBV3-1/TRBV3-2,TRBJ1-3,-,TGTGCCAGCAGCCAAGATAGCGGGGGGTCTGGAAACACCATATATTTT,CASSQDSGGSGNTIYF
-,TRBV4-2,TRBJ2-1,TRBD2,TGTGCCAGCAGCCAAAGCGGGAGTACCAATGAGCAGTTCTTC,CASSQSGSTNEQFF
-,TRBV19,TRBJ1-5,-,TGTGCCAGTAGTAGTAACGGGGCGAAGAATCAGCCCCAGCATTTT,CASSSNGAKNQPQHF
-,TRBV30,TRBJ1-4,-,TGTGCCTGGAGTGGGGAATTGGAGGGGAAACTGTTTTTT,CAWSGELEGKLFF
-,TRBV7-9,TRBJ2-1,-,TGTGCCAGTGGAGAATACGAGCAGTTCTTC,CASGEYEQFF
-,TRBV7-9,TRBJ1-1,-,TGTGCCAGCAGCTATTACGGCAGGGAGGACACTGAAGCTTTCTTT,CASSYYGREDTEAFF
-,TRBV7-2,TRBJ2-5,-,TGTGCCAGCAGCTTAGGGAACTTAGCGGTTGGGTCCCAAGAGACCCAGTACTTC,CASSLGNLAVGSQETQYF
-,TRBV27,TRBJ2-1,-,TGTGCCAGCGGGGGGACAAGCCTCGGTGAGCAGTTCTTC,CASGGTSLGEQFF
-,TRBV9,TRBJ1-1,-,TGTGCCAGCAGCGTAGAATCGAGTATGAACACTGAAGCTTTCTTT,CASSVESSMNTEAFF
-,TRBV9,TRBJ2-1,-,TGTGCCAGCAGCGTTGACCCCCACAATGAGCAGTTCTTC,CASSVDPHNEQFF
-,TRBV9,TRBJ1-1,-,TGTGCCAGCAGCGTAGCTGGGCCCCCCCACGAAGCTTTCTTT,CASSVAGPPHEAFF
-,TRBV5-1,TRBJ2-3,-,TGCGCCAGCAGCTTAGTTAGCTACGCCAGCACAGATACGCAGTATTTT,CASSLVSYASTDTQYF
-,TRBV7-2,TRBJ1-5,-,TGTGCCAGCAGCTCAGGCTCGACAGTAATTAATCAGCCCCAGCATTTT,CASSSGSTVINQPQHF
once,TRBV7-2,TRBJ1-2,-,TGTGCCAGCAGCTTAGGTTCCCTCCGGGCGGGTTATGGCTACACCTTC,CASSLGSLRAGYGYTF
-,TRBV10-3,TRBJ1-2,TRBD1,TGTGCCATCAGAGACAGGACAGGGGGCTATGGCTACACCTTC,CAIRDRTGGYGYTF
-,TRBV4-3,TRBJ1-1,-,TGCGCCAGCAGCCAAGTTAGGCAGGGAGCCACTGAAGCTTTCTTT,CASSQVRQGATEAFF
-,TRBV7-9,TRBJ1-1,-,TGTGCCAGCAGCTTAGCCTCGGCGGGGCGGGTAAGCACTGAAGCTTTCTTT,CASSLASAGRVSTEAFF